These 27 T cell receptor beta chains originate from one sample sequenced in a study of identifying expanded T cells in peripheral blood. Profiled with immunoSEQ multiplex PCR; TCRdb holds only in-frame clones, not every one. The sample has more than 50,000 clones, about 85% seen once; the top ten hold more than 15%. The sample consisted of blood. Receptors originate from a person aged 18 to 70 in good health.

This chain links TRBV5-1 with TRBJ2-1; perhaps D is TRBD1 or TRBD2 (5 bases each). From germline, CDR1 is SGHRS and CDR2 YFSETQ. With 5 bases removed from V and 8 bases from J, the gap between germline ends came to 17 bases. This CDR3 is 14 amino acids long. The CDR3, as DNA: TGCGCCAGCAGGTACGACCGGGGCCGCGATGAGCAGTTCTTC. As protein: CASRYDRGRDEQFF.

The rearrangement uses TRBV25-1 and TRBJ2-5; D unclear. There are 11 residues in the CDR3. Trimming pared 4 bases from V and 4 bases from J, leaving 4 bases between. CDR1 and CDR2 from the germline V gene are MGHDK and SYGVNS. CDR3 bases: TGTGCCAGCAGTGCGGGAGAGACCCAGTACTTC. Its translation is CASSAGETQYF.

This clone was found a few times. This chain links TRBV5-1 with TRBJ1-4; maybe TRBD1 (6 bases). Trimming shortened V by 1 base and J by 12 bases, and 7 bases separated the two germline ends. This CDR3 is 11 amino acids long. Germline CDR1 reads SGHRS; CDR2 reads YFSETQ. The CDR3 protein is CASSLTGQLFF. Here the CDR3 DNA reads TGCGCCAGCAGCTTGACAGGGCAACTGTTTTTT.

In regard to this clone: The junction does not match germline at one end; this may be a read error. CDR3 region: CASSNRQGGNSGYTF. CDR3 bases: TGTGCCAGCAGTAACCGACAGGGAGGCAACTCTGGCTACACCTTC. The chain combines TRBV6-5 with TRBJ1-2; 7 nucleotides align to TRBD1. Germline V lookup: CDR1 MNHEY, CDR2 SVGAGI. CDR3 length equals 15 residues.

V and J are TRBV27 and TRBJ1-1; D is ambiguous. V was shortened by 0 bases and J by 4 bases, with 9 bases between the two germline ends. CDR1 MNHEY and CDR2 SMNVEV come from the germline V gene (reference sequence). This CDR3 has 14 amino acids. CDR3 nucleotide sequence: TGTGCCAGCAGTTTATCCCCCGTGGGCACTGAAGCTTTCTTT. It codes for CASSLSPVGTEAFF.

This clone was found once. This sequence joins TRBV11-2 and TRBJ1-6; 7 nucleotides agree with TRBD1. Germline V gene lookup returns CDR1 SGHAT and CDR2 FQNNGV. V was clipped by 4 bases and J by 10 bases; unmatched bases: 7. The length of the CDR3 is 14 residues. The CDR3 spells CASSSRQGVSPLHF. The CDR3 DNA reads as TGTGCCAGCAGCTCAAGACAGGGCGTCTCACCCCTCCACTTT.

This clone occurred once. This rearrangement joins TRBV6-1 to TRBJ2-7; D perhaps matches TRBD1 (6 bases). This CDR3 contains 14 residues. Looked up from germline, CDR1 is MNHNS and CDR2 is SASEGT. V gave up 1 base and J gave up 0 bases, with 7 bases separating them. CDR3: CASSEGTDSYEQYF. The CDR3 bases are TGTGCCAGCAGTGAAGGGACAGACTCCTACGAGCAGTACTTC.

The V gene is TRBV28, the J gene TRBJ2-7; D is undetermined. The germline V and J ends were trimmed by 6 bases and 2 bases, with 5 bases remaining between them. The germline CDR1 and CDR2 sequences are MDHEN and SYDVKM. CDR3 size: 11 residues. The CDR3 DNA sequence: TGTGCCAGCAGCCACACCTACGAGCAGTACTTC. Encoded protein: CASSHTYEQYF.

This chain uses TRBV30 with TRBJ2-1; D gene ambiguous. The V gene lost 2 bases and the J gene lost 14 bases, with 19 bases spanning the gap. The CDR3 sequence is 13 residues long. Germline V gene lookup returns CDR1 GTSNPN and CDR2 SVGIG (reference sequence). Here the CDR3 DNA reads TGTGCCTGGAGTCCCCACTTAGGGCCGGTAAAGTTCTTC. Amino acid sequence: CAWSPHLGPVKFF.

The rearrangement links TRBV30 to TRBJ2-3; D unclear. The CDR3 runs to 11 residues. Germline V gene sequence: CDR1 GTSNPN, CDR2 SVGIG (reference sequence). Trimming removed 5 bases from V and 9 bases from J, with 12 bases in between. The CDR3 loop reads CAWQPGATQYF. The CDR3 DNA is TGTGCCTGGCAACCGGGTGCAACGCAGTATTTT.

The chain links TRBV29-1 to TRBJ2-1; 7 positions agree with TRBD1. Germline V gives CDR1 SQVTM, CDR2 ANQGSEA. The CDR3 is 17 residues long. V lost 1 base, J lost 4 bases, and 13 bases stayed unmatched. The CDR3 sequence: CSVEGPATGWGYNEQFF. The DNA for the CDR3 is TGCAGCGTTGAAGGCCCCGCGACAGGGTGGGGTTACAATGAGCAGTTCTTC.

This sequence joins TRBV6-5 and TRBJ2-1, with D unclear. Trimming pared 11 bases from V and 4 bases from J, leaving 18 bases between. This CDR3 is built from 14 residues. Germline lookup yields CDR1 MNHEY and CDR2 SVGAGI. The CDR3 DNA is TGTGCCTCAAAGACCAATAAAGCTTACAATGAGCAGTTCTTC. It yields the protein CASKTNKAYNEQFF.

The chain joins TRBV27 to TRBJ2-1; the D gene is possibly TRBD1 (6 bases). V was shortened by 1 base and J by 5 bases, with 9 bases between the two germline ends. The CDR3 sequence is 14 residues long. CDR1 is MNHEY and CDR2 is SMNVEV in the germline V gene (reference sequence). CDR3 DNA: TGTGCCAGCAGTTTATTCGGGACACACAATGAGCAGTTCTTC. Translation gives CASSLFGTHNEQFF.

The V call is TRBV21-1, the J call TRBJ1-5. TRBV21-1 is listed as a pseudogene. The length of the CDR3 is 10 residues. The CDR3 bases are TGTGCCAGCAGCATGGGGCCCCAGCATTTT. The encoded protein is CASSMGPQHF.

V is TRBV7-9 and J is TRBJ2-3; TRBD2 matches at 12 bases. Germline V gene sequence: CDR1 SEHNR, CDR2 FQNEAQ (reference sequence). CDR3 length: 15 amino acids. The V gene end was trimmed by 7 bases and the J gene end by 4 bases; junction bases not matched to a gene: 6. The CDR3 DNA is TGTGCCAGCATTACTAGCGGGAGGATAGCAGATACGCAGTATTTT. Its translation: CASITSGRIADTQYF.

The V gene is TRBV30, the J gene TRBJ2-7, with 8 positions matching TRBD1. The CDR3 has 13 residues. Germline CDR1 is GTSNPN and CDR2 is SVGIG (reference sequence). J was trimmed by 2 bases and V by 5 bases; bases with no gene match: 5. The CDR3 is CAWGDRGPYEQYF. DNA of the CDR3: TGTGCCTGGGGAGACAGGGGCCCCTACGAGCAGTACTTC.

This clone was seen a single time. The chain recombines TRBV5-1 with TRBJ1-2; D ambiguous. The V end was cut by 0 bases, the J end by 4 bases, with 13 bases between. The CDR3 length is 15 residues. The V gene's germline CDR1 is SGHRS and CDR2 YFSETQ. Here the CDR3 reads CASSLGDHARYGYTF. In nucleotides, the CDR3 is TGCGCCAGCAGCTTGGGAGACCATGCCCGCTATGGCTACACCTTC.

The chain combines TRBV19 with TRBJ2-1; TRBD2 aligns across 15 bases. V shed 4 bases and J 8 bases; nucleotides not matched to a gene: 9. The CDR3 extends over 17 amino acids. In germline, CDR1 is LNHDA, CDR2 SQIVND (reference sequence). CDR3 DNA: TGTGCCAGTAGTACGCGGACTAGCGGGAGGGCCGTGGATGAGCAGTTCTTC. Protein: CASSTRTSGRAVDEQFF.

The chain joins TRBV7-9 to TRBJ2-5, with 12 positions matching TRBD2. This CDR3 region has 15 residues. V shed 3 bases and J 4 bases; nucleotides not matched to a gene: 3. The germline V gene has CDR1 SEHNR and CDR2 FQNEAQ (reference sequence). CDR3: CASSFLAGGRETQYF. As DNA, the CDR3 is TGTGCCAGCAGCTTCCTAGCGGGGGGGCGAGAGACCCAGTACTTC.

The chain couples TRBV15 to TRBJ2-3; 13 bases are a match to TRBD2. Germline CDR1 reads LNHNV; CDR2 reads YYDKDF (reference sequence). CDR3 length equals 18 residues. J lost 6 bases, V lost 0 bases, and 9 bases had no gene match. The CDR3 region has the DNA TGTGCCACCAGCAGAGATGCGACGACTAGCGGGGGGTGGGATACGCAGTATTTT. This sequence encodes CATSRDATTSGGWDTQYF. Combining the CDR3 with reference TRBV15 and TRBJ2-3 gives the whole variable domain DAMVIQNPRYQVTQFGKPVTLSCSQTLNHNVMYWYQQKSSQAPKLLFHYYDKDFNNEADTPDNFQSRRPNTSFCFLDIRSPGLGDTAMYLCATSRDATTSGGWDTQYFGPGTRLTVL.

This clone was observed a handful of times. The chain has TRBV9 and TRBJ1-1, with unresolved D. This CDR3 is 15 amino acids long. V shed 0 bases and J shed 6 bases, with 15 bases lying between them. Germline values: CDR1 SGDLS, CDR2 YYNGEE. Written as DNA, the CDR3 is TGTGCCAGCAGCGTAGCTCCTGGGGAACGGGCTGAAGCTTTCTTT. Its protein is CASSVAPGERAEAFF.

The V and J genes are TRBV5-8 and TRBJ2-3; 8 nucleotides align to TRBD1. The germline V gene encodes CDR1 SGHTS and CDR2 YDEGEE. The junction had 6 bases not matched to a gene; V was cut back by 4 bases and J by 2 bases. The CDR3 covers 15 residues. The CDR3 here is CASSAGTGHTDTQYF. The CDR3 region has the DNA TGTGCCAGCAGCGCCGGGACAGGCCACACAGATACGCAGTATTTT.

V usage is TRBV5-4 and J usage is TRBJ1-2; 9 bases map to TRBD1. The CDR3 totals 15 residues. Looked up from germline, CDR1 is SGHNT and CDR2 is YYREEE (reference sequence). J lost 7 bases, V lost 2 bases, and 9 bases had no gene match. Here the CDR3 DNA reads TGTGCCAGCAGCTTAATGAAGGGACAGGGTTTTGGCTACACCTTC. Its translation is CASSLMKGQGFGYTF.

The rearrangement links TRBV2 to TRBJ2-5; D is undetermined. Germline CDR1 and CDR2: SNHLY and FYNNEI. Trimming left V 8 bases short and J 1 base short, with 14 bases between. This CDR3 has 14 residues. CDR3 DNA: TGTGCCAGCTACAGAAGGGCGGTCCAAGAGACCCAGTACTTC. Amino acid sequence: CASYRRAVQETQYF.

The V call is TRBV27, the J call TRBJ2-3, with no clear D. Germline CDR1 is MNHEY and CDR2 is SMNVEV (reference sequence). There are 14 residues in the CDR3. V was trimmed by 2 bases and J by 2 bases, leaving 8 bases between them. The CDR3: CASSLRAHTDTQYF. CDR3 nucleotides: TGTGCCAGCAGTTTACGGGCACACACAGATACGCAGTATTTT.

The chain recombines TRBV7-2 with TRBJ1-1, with D unresolved. This CDR3 has 13 residues. Trimming stripped 2 bases from V and 1 base from J, with 5 bases between. CDR1 is SGHTA and CDR2 is FQGNSA in the germline V gene. CDR3 sequence: CASSLTTNTEAFF. The CDR3 nucleotides are TGTGCCAGCAGCTTAACAACGAACACTGAAGCTTTCTTT.

The V gene is TRBV5-1, the J gene TRBJ1-4, with D unclear. Trimming cost V 5 bases and J 8 bases, with 16 bases left between them. This CDR3 comprises 14 residues. Germline V gene lookup returns CDR1 SGHRS and CDR2 YFSETQ. The CDR3 spells CASSVRVGNEKLFF. In DNA, the CDR3 is TGCGCCAGCAGTGTAAGGGTAGGAAACGAAAAACTGTTTTTT.